The clone carrying this T cell receptor (beta chain) showed up just a few times. Its antigen is as yet unknown. One entry per CDR3 protein, called by TCRdb with MiXCR from the RACE reads. The table includes about 42,000 distinct CDR3 sequences, under 15% detected once. V lost 7 bases, J lost 1 base, and 20 bases lay in between. This CDR3 comprises 18 residues. Germline V gene sequence: CDR1 MNHNY, CDR2 SVGAGI (reference sequence). The data are from a study of human T cells and chemical hapten exposure. The wider study: Upper-back patch tests with 0.01% DPC were read at 6 days.

Study-level results: As patch test score rose, PT1 expanded TCR counts tended to rise as well.

Sample time point: pre-sensitization, week 0. This sample's treatment: therapeutic diphenylcyclopropenone sensitization with weekly scalp DPC. The starting material was whole blood, obtained in connection with sensitization to the hapten diphenylcyclopropenone (DPC). The clonotype was recovered from a woman aged 25 to 39 with alopecia areata. Some clones in this sample may be carry-over from other donors' samples. The rearrangement joins TRBV6-6 to TRBJ2-6; maybe TRBD2 (5 bases). The CDR3 loop is CASTSLRPGISGANVLTF. The CDR3 DNA reads TGTGCCAGCACCTCCCTCCGCCCGGGGATATCTGGGGCCAACGTCCTGACTTTC.